Listed below are T cell receptor beta chains from one sample, sequenced in a study of T cell repertoires in cytomegalovirus infection. TCRdb reprocessed the reads via MiXCR and lists one record per CDR3 protein. The repertoire consists of 490,000 or so distinct CDR3 sequences, with 11% occurring once and the leading ten covering roughly 10%. The sequenced sample was PBMCs. The source of these receptors is a human donor in good health (CMV status not recorded). Some clones in this sample may be carry-over from other donors' samples. Both conserved end residues are part of each CDR3. A D gene is named only where the DNA matches it firmly. Some rows mark clone size as missing; the rest say once, few, many or name a class of expanded clone.

V	size	J	length	D	CDR3	DNA
TRBV29-1	many	TRBJ2-7	11	-	CSVEERTREYF	TGCAGCGTTGAAGAAAGGACCAGGGAGTACTTC
TRBV5-5	few	TRBJ1-2	13	-	CASSPVVGNGYTF	TGTGCCAGCAGCCCGGTGGTAGGGAATGGCTACACCTTC
TRBV30	-	TRBJ2-3	15	TRBD1	CAWSIGQGNTDTQYF	TGTGCCTGGAGTATAGGACAGGGTAACACAGATACGCAGTATTTT
TRBV7-9	few	TRBJ1-6	15	-	CASSAASWGNSPLHF	TGTGCCAGCAGCGCCGCGAGTTGGGGTAATTCACCCCTCCACTTT
TRBV6-5	few	TRBJ1-1	11	-	CASSTLGTAFF	TGTGCCAGCAGCACCCTCGGGACAGCTTTCTTT
TRBV20-1	many	TRBJ2-5	10	-	CSASEETQYF	TGCAGTGCATCGGAAGAGACCCAGTACTTC
TRBV7-2	many	TRBJ2-3	17	TRBD2	CASSLASGGGRGDTQYF	TGTGCCAGCAGCTTAGCCTCCGGTGGGGGGAGGGGAGATACGCAGTATTTT
TRBV7-2	many	TRBJ2-6	18	TRBD1	CASSSTTLTGAGANVLTF	TGTGCCAGCAGCTCTACCACACTAACAGGGGCTGGGGCCAACGTCCTGACTTTC
TRBV4-2	many	TRBJ2-2	15	TRBD1	CASSQGQGNTGELFF	TGTGCCAGCAGCCAAGGACAGGGAAATACCGGGGAGCTGTTTTTT
TRBV19	many	TRBJ1-2	16	-	CASREEGPTRGYGYTF	TGTGCCAGTAGAGAGGAGGGACCGACAAGAGGATATGGCTACACCTTC
TRBV28	few	TRBJ1-3	13	-	CASIDAAGNTIYF	TGTGCCAGCATCGACGCAGCTGGAAACACCATATATTTT
TRBV7-9	many	TRBJ2-3	15	TRBD2	CASSLKKAGEDTQYF	TGTGCCAGCAGCTTAAAGAAAGCGGGAGAGGATACGCAGTATTTT
TRBV19	-	TRBJ1-4	15	TRBD1	CASTNRGRFDEKLFF	TGTGCCAGTACCAACAGGGGGCGGTTTGATGAAAAACTGTTTTTT
TRBV6-5	many	TRBJ1-3	16	-	CASSYSIGTKRNTIYF	TGTGCCAGCAGTTACTCGATCGGGACCAAGAGAAACACCATATATTTT
TRBV28	few	TRBJ2-7	15	TRBD2	CASSTTSGGFDEQYF	TGTGCCAGCAGCACCACTAGCGGAGGGTTCGACGAGCAGTACTTC
TRBV7-3	many	TRBJ2-1	17	-	CASSSSRGRGPSGEQFF	TGTGCCAGCAGCTCATCCAGGGGGCGGGGGCCTTCGGGTGAGCAGTTCTTC
TRBV7-2	many	TRBJ2-5	13	-	CASSLGFQETQYF	TGTGCCAGCAGCTTGGGATTCCAAGAGACCCAGTACTTC
TRBV20-1	few	TRBJ2-1	12	-	CSATGAYNEQFF	TGCAGTGCGACGGGGGCCTACAATGAGCAGTTCTTC
TRBV29-1	many	TRBJ2-7	13	TRBD1	CSVRQGIAYEQYF	TGCAGCGTTCGACAGGGAATCGCCTACGAGCAGTACTTC
TRBV20-1	many	TRBJ1-6	14	TRBD1	CSAPSGTANSPLHF	TGCAGTGCCCCAAGCGGGACAGCTAATTCACCCCTCCACTTT
TRBV7-7	few	TRBJ1-6	21	-	CASSLRGRPPGLSSYNSPLHF	TGTGCCAGCAGTCTAAGGGGGAGACCACCGGGACTGAGCTCCTATAATTCACCCCTCCACTTT
TRBV7-9	-	TRBJ1-1	15	-	CASSPSGAGFSEAFF	TGTGCCAGCAGCCCCTCGGGAGCCGGCTTCTCTGAAGCTTTCTTT
TRBV29-1	-	TRBJ1-4	14	TRBD1	CSVEGRQGGEKLFF	TGCAGCGTTGAAGGGAGACAGGGGGGCGAAAAACTGTTTTTT
TRBV7-8	many	TRBJ2-1	15	-	CASSLEVGGRGEQFF	TGTGCCAGCAGCTTAGAAGTGGGAGGTAGAGGTGAGCAGTTCTTC
TRBV20-1	many	TRBJ2-5	11	-	CSARMGETQYF	TGCAGTGCTAGAATGGGAGAGACCCAGTACTTC
TRBV15	many	TRBJ1-4	16	-	CATSRKPPGANEKLFF	TGTGCCACCAGCAGAAAACCCCCAGGGGCTAATGAAAAACTGTTTTTT
TRBV10-3	many	TRBJ1-1	13	TRBD1	CAIGYDRGAEAFF	TGTGCCATCGGGTATGACAGGGGAGCGGAAGCTTTCTTT
TRBV7-9	many	TRBJ2-5	14	TRBD1	CASSSTGVGKTQYF	TGTGCCAGCAGCTCGACAGGGGTGGGAAAGACCCAGTACTTC